The 6 T cell receptor beta chains listed next were all sequenced from one sample in a study of regulatory T cells in long-lasting Graves disease. Noted time point: persistent/refractory GD, antithyroid drugs over 5 years with positive TRAb. There was RNA extracted from PBMCs, and the TCR library was made from it. With iRepertoire HTBI primers and Arm-PCR of CDR3 regions, TCR beta libraries were built. TCRdb itself ran the multiplex PCR reads through MiXCR, one entry per CDR3 protein. Of around 400,000 distinct CDR3 sequences listed, around 22% are singletons. The sequencing used peripheral blood mononuclear cells (PBMCs), collected when the disease was refractory, from a patient treated with antithyroid drugs. Receptors were obtained from a female donor with Graves disease.

The V gene is TRBV5-5, the J gene TRBJ1-1; tentatively, D is TRBD1 (6 bases). The germline V gene encodes CDR1 SGHKS and CDR2 YYEKEE (reference sequence). The CDR3 spans 15 residues. V was shortened by 2 bases and J by 1 base, with 12 bases between the two germline ends. The DNA for the CDR3 is TGTGCCAGCAGCTTCAGGGGCGTCTCGAACACTGAAGCTTTCTTT. Its translation: CASSFRGVSNTEAFF.

The chain has TRBV7-8 and TRBJ2-2, with D perhaps TRBD1 (6 bases). The CDR3 is 19 amino acids. V lost 0 bases and J 9 bases, leaving 26 bases between the germline ends. The germline V gene encodes CDR1 SGHVS and CDR2 FQNEAQ. The CDR3 region is CASSLALSESTGFTWELFF. The CDR3 nucleotides read TGTGCCAGCAGCTTAGCGCTGTCAGAAAGTACAGGGTTTACGTGGGAGCTGTTTTTT.

This clonotype came up a few times. The chain uses TRBV13 and TRBJ1-1; 8 bases are shared with TRBD1. V was clipped by 5 bases and J by 7 bases; unmatched bases: 12. Per the germline V gene, CDR1 is PRHDT and CDR2 is FYEKMQ (reference sequence). The CDR3 loop spans 15 amino acids. CDR3 in DNA: TGTGCCAGCAGCCTTGCCGGACAGGGACTCGATGAAGCTTTCTTT. It yields the protein CASSLAGQGLDEAFF.

This clonotype has a handful of counts. V gene TRBV6-1 combines with J gene TRBJ2-7, with D perhaps TRBD2 (6 bases). The V gene's germline CDR1 is MNHNS and CDR2 SASEGT. The CDR3 sequence is 14 residues long. Between the trimmed V and J ends, which lost 1 base and 6 bases, there was a span of 13 bases. CDR3 DNA sequence: TGTGCCAGCAGTGAAGTGAGTAGCGGAGTCGAGCAGTACTTC. Amino acid sequence: CASSEVSSGVEQYF.

This clonotype has only one observation. The V gene is TRBV5-1, the J gene TRBJ2-5; D ambiguous. V was cut by 0 bases and J by 2 bases, with 8 bases left in between. The CDR3 is made up of 14 amino acids. The V gene's germline CDR1 is SGHRS and CDR2 YFSETQ. Here the CDR3 reads CASSLARQQETQYF. DNA for the CDR3: TGCGCCAGCAGCTTGGCGCGGCAGCAAGAGACCCAGTACTTC.

On this clonotype itself: A read error may be the cause here, since a much bigger clone is one base away. As DNA, the CDR3 is TGCAGTGCTGGAGGCCTTCGGCTAGCACAAGAGACCCAGTACTTC. Translating it yields CSAGGLRLAQETQYF. The V gene is TRBV20-1, the J gene TRBJ2-5, with D possibly being TRBD2 (5 bases). Germline CDR1 and CDR2: DFQATT and SNEGSKA (reference sequence). The V gene lost 5 bases and the J gene lost 2 bases, with 18 bases spanning the gap. This CDR3 region has 15 residues.